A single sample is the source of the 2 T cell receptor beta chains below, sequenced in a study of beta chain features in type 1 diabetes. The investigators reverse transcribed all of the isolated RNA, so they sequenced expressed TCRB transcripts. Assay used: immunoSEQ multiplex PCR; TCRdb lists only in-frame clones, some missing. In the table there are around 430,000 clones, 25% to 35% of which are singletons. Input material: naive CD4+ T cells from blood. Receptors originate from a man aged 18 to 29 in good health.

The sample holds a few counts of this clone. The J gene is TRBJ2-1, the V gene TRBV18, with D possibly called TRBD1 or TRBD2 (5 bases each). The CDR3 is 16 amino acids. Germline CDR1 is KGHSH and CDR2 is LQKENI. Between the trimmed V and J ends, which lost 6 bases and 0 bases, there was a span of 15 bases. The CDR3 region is CASSLRDVSSYNEQFF. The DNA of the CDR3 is TGTGCCAGCTCCCTCCGGGACGTAAGCTCCTACAATGAGCAGTTCTTC.

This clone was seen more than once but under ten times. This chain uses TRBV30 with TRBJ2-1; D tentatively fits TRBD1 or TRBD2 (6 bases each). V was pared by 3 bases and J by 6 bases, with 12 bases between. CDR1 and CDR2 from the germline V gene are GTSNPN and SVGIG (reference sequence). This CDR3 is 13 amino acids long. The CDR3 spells CAWRPKGGNEQFF. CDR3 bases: TGTGCCTGGAGACCGAAGGGGGGCAATGAGCAGTTCTTC.